This T cell receptor beta chain is drawn from a study of blood T cell repertoires in COVID-19 (dated by TCRdb to the early 2020s). Broadly, across the study: The collaborator samples originated in the United States, Italy and Spain and spanned the acute and convalescent phases of COVID-19. The prospective study material was composed of cDNA or gDNA derived from T cells, B-cell-depleted T cells, or PBMCs. The samples were drawn from the first 160 participants of the ongoing ImmuneRACE study and from some 1,300 subjects provided by 6 global collaborators. A de-identified subject ID, COVID-19 status, age in years and sex were almost always included in the sample metadata. The repertoires were made available in a free public database intended to serve as a resource for research on the immune response to SARS-CoV-2. Where available, HLA class I and class II types were obtained from metadata supplied by the sample provider rather than from assay-based typing. Deeply sampled blood TCRbeta repertoires from subjects exposed to, actively infected with, or recovered from COVID-19 were included in the dataset. The paper as a whole reports these results and caveats: The quantity of clinical and demographic metadata differed by source and by participant and was supplied without curation.

TCRbeta CDR3 regions were amplified from genomic DNA using the immunoSEQ Assay, a bias-controlled multiplex PCR. Regarding the original processing steps: The number of nucleated cells in each sample was estimated by amplification of reference gene primers within the assay. To quantify the absolute abundance of each unique TCRbeta CDR3 rearrangement, sequence reads were collapsed and filtered. For each sample, productive Simpson clonality was calculated as the square root of Simpson's diversity index across productive rearrangements. TCRdb holds this immuneACCESS table with in-frame rearrangements only. Some clones are missing; in checked studies, unresolved V genes explain under half, and the rest has no known cause. The V and J calls and clone size come from that table; D and trimming were worked out from the DNA. The sample profile shows roughly 360,000 clones; roughly 88% of them were found once. The ten largest clones capture approximately 0.96% of the sample.

The CDR3 covers 13 residues, taking in both the cysteine and the phenylalanine. CDR3 DNA is the only sequence kept; it has 39 bases, read in frame from the first base. From a lookup of the germline V gene, CDR1 and CDR2 are SGHAT and FQNNGV. V is pared back by 2 bases and J by 2 bases, with 7 bases lying between the germline termini. Participants in the prospective study were aged about 18 to 95 years, lived in more than 20 United States geographic areas, and enrolled through a virtual design. In the prospective study, participants were assigned to cohorts based on the clinical history participants reported in a screening survey and a study questionnaire. Each participant in the prospective study had whole blood, serum and a nasopharyngeal or oropharyngeal swab collected by mobile phlebotomists. Over an approximately 2-month period, participants in the prospective study had the option of providing additional blood draws and questionnaires. Blood samples from the prospective study were shipped frozen or at room temperature prior to DNA extraction.

Comment on this clone: Its specific antigen is unknown. Base qualities are not at hand, and no much larger clone is one base apart.

The sample taken for sequencing was PBMCs or T cells enriched from blood (not recorded which). The receptor's source is a woman aged 25 to 39 with acute COVID-19. The chain employs TRBV11-2 and TRBJ2-7; a tentative D call is TRBD1 (5 bases match). The sequence in DNA is TGTGCCAGCAGCTTAACAGGAGCCTACGAGCAGTACTTC. Translated, it gives CASSLTGAYEQYF.